These 16 T cell receptor beta chains originate from one sample sequenced in a study of blood T cell repertoires in COVID-19. This table comes from immunoSEQ multiplex PCR, and its TCRdb copy is limited to in-frame clones, with some not included. The sample has 73,000 or so clones, roughly 70% seen once. The sample comprised peripheral blood. The origin of the receptors is a man between 60 and 70 years old with acute or convalescent COVID-19.

The J gene is TRBJ2-5, the V gene TRBV7-7; 12 bases align to TRBD2. The V and J ends lost 0 bases and 5 bases, in that order; junction bases with no gene match: 7. This CDR3 region has 17 residues. Germline assignment: CDR1 SSHAT and CDR2 FNYEAQ (reference sequence). CDR3 DNA sequence: TGTGCCAGCAGCTTAGCGGCTAGCGGGGGGGCCGGCGAGACCCAGTACTTC. It specifies CASSLAASGGAGETQYF.

This chain connects TRBV24-1 to TRBJ2-5; 14 bases agree with TRBD2. CDR1 KGHDR and CDR2 SFDVKD come from the germline V gene. This CDR3 is 15 amino acids long. J gave up 5 bases and V 3 bases, and 1 base lay outside the gene matches. As DNA, the CDR3 is TGTGCCACCAGTGATCGGACTAGCGGGGGGGAGACCCAGTACTTC. Translation gives CATSDRTSGGETQYF.

V is TRBV3-1 (or the pseudogene TRBV3-2) and J is TRBJ2-3; no clear D. The CDR3 length is 14 residues. V was clipped by 0 bases and J by 6 bases, with 10 bases between them. CDR1 LGHDT and CDR2 YNNKEL come from the germline V gene (reference sequence). CDR3 sequence: CASSQENTEDTQYF. The CDR3, as DNA: TGTGCCAGCAGCCAAGAAAACACGGAGGATACGCAGTATTTT.

The CDR3 sequence is CASKEGGTSREQYF. The DNA for the CDR3 is TGTGCCAGCAAGGAAGGCGGGACCTCCCGGGAGCAGTACTTC. The chain combines TRBV6-5 with TRBJ2-7; tentatively, D is TRBD2 (6 bases). This CDR3 region has 14 residues. Per germline, CDR1 MNHEY and CDR2 SVGAGI. V was trimmed by 7 bases and J by 7 bases, leaving 20 bases between them.

The V call is TRBV5-1, the J call TRBJ2-3, with D perhaps matching TRBD1 (6 bases). This CDR3 comprises 14 residues. The germline gives CDR1 SGHRS, CDR2 YFSETQ. V was shortened by 6 bases and J by 3 bases, with 14 bases between the two germline ends. The CDR3 DNA reads TGCGCCAGCACCTGGGGGCAGGGAACAGATACGCAGTATTTT. Amino acid sequence: CASTWGQGTDTQYF.

The chain carries TRBV21-1 and TRBJ2-7; TRBD1 was called by the table and not checked on the DNA. TRBV21-1 is given as a pseudogene. CDR3 length: 17 residues. The CDR3 is CASSNRNRPLGWDGQYV. As DNA, the CDR3 is TGTGCCAGCAGCAATAGGAACAGGCCTCTGGGGTGGGATGGGCAGTACGTC.

The chain has TRBV5-1 and TRBJ2-5; 7 bases align to TRBD1. CDR3 size: 15 residues. V shed 4 bases, J shed 7 bases, and the junction held 13 bases outside the gene matches. Germline V gene lookup returns CDR1 SGHRS and CDR2 YFSETQ. This chain's CDR3 is CASSRGQSDLATQYF. The CDR3, as DNA: TGCGCCAGCAGCCGGGGACAGTCCGACTTAGCGACCCAGTACTTC.

This chain links TRBV28 with TRBJ2-5, with D perhaps matching TRBD1 (5 bases). V was pared by 5 bases and J by 0 bases, with 13 bases between. From germline, CDR1 is MDHEN and CDR2 SYDVKM. The CDR3 totals 15 residues. CDR3 sequence: CASSEPDRNQETQYF. In nucleotides, the CDR3 is TGTGCCAGCAGTGAACCAGACAGAAACCAAGAGACCCAGTACTTC.

The V gene is TRBV7-9, the J gene TRBJ1-1, with D uncertain. The CDR3 consists of 14 residues. Trimming took off 3 bases at V and 1 base at J, with 9 bases between the two ends. Per germline, CDR1 SEHNR and CDR2 FQNEAQ (reference sequence). The CDR3 DNA is TGTGCCAGCAGCTTTTTATCCCCGAACACTGAAGCTTTCTTT. Translated: CASSFLSPNTEAFF.

The table lists this clone with a few counts. This chain uses TRBV4-1 with TRBJ2-3, with no clear D. The germline V and J ends were trimmed by 1 base and 5 bases, with 13 bases remaining between them. CDR1 is MGHRA and CDR2 is YSYEKL in the germline V gene. CDR3 length: 15 residues. CDR3 region: CASSQGWSWRDTQYF. The CDR3 DNA sequence: TGCGCCAGCAGCCAAGGGTGGAGTTGGAGAGATACGCAGTATTTT.

The chain links TRBV19 to TRBJ1-4; D remains unclear. The V end lost 11 bases, the J end lost 4 bases, and 17 bases lay between the germline ends. The germline CDR1 and CDR2 sequences are LNHDA and SQIVND (reference sequence). This CDR3 spans 14 amino acids. The CDR3 protein is CASHGTVVNEKLFF. CDR3 sequence (DNA): TGTGCCTCTCATGGCACAGTCGTTAATGAAAAACTGTTTTTT.

The chain couples TRBV5-4 to TRBJ1-2; the match to TRBD1 covers 10 bases. V trimming: 0 bases; J trimming: 7 bases; junction bases outside the gene matches: 6. The CDR3 runs 15 residues. Germline V gives CDR1 SGHNT, CDR2 YYREEE (reference sequence). The CDR3 region is CASSLDAGTGAGYTF. CDR3 coding DNA: TGTGCCAGCAGCTTGGACGCCGGGACAGGGGCTGGCTACACCTTC.

The CDR3 loop is CASSDSGNSYNEQFF. In nucleotides, the CDR3 is TGTGCCAGCAGCGATAGCGGGAACTCCTACAATGAGCAGTTCTTC. This rearrangement joins TRBV9 to TRBJ2-1; 8 bases align to TRBD2. Per germline, CDR1 SGDLS and CDR2 YYNGEE. The CDR3 spans 15 residues. Trimming cost V 3 bases and J 0 bases; bases outside gene matches: 2.

The chain uses TRBV7-9 and TRBJ1-1, with unresolved D. V was shortened by 4 bases and J by 0 bases, with 6 bases between the two germline ends. Germline loops: CDR1 SEHNR, CDR2 FQNEAQ (reference sequence). The CDR3 has 13 amino acids. The CDR3 loop reads CASSSFLNTEAFF. The CDR3 nucleotides are TGTGCCAGCAGCTCCTTTTTGAACACTGAAGCTTTCTTT.

There are a few counts of this clone. The chain has TRBV7-2 and TRBJ1-2; D unresolved. Trimming shortened V by 5 bases and J by 7 bases, and 11 bases separated the two germline ends. The CDR3 runs 12 residues. The germline V gene encodes CDR1 SGHTA and CDR2 FQGNSA. This CDR3 is CASSRDSGGYTF. CDR3 nucleotide sequence: TGTGCCAGCAGCCGTGACTCCGGTGGCTACACCTTC.

This clone appeared a few times. The J gene is TRBJ2-6, the V gene TRBV29-1; D remains unclear. The CDR3 has 16 amino acids. Trimming took 0 bases from V and 0 from J, leaving 9 bases between them. Germline CDR1 and CDR2: SQVTM and ANQGSEA. This chain's CDR3 is CSVEDWQDSGANVLTF. The CDR3 DNA sequence: TGCAGCGTTGAAGATTGGCAGGACTCTGGGGCCAACGTCCTGACTTTC. The variable domain in full, with the rest retrieved from reference TRBV29-1 and TRBJ2-6, is SAVISQKPSRDICQRGTSLTIQCQVDSQVTMMFWYRQQPGQSLTLIATANQGSEATYESGFVIDKFPISRPNLTFSTLTVSNMSPEDSSIYLCSVEDWQDSGANVLTFGAGSRLTVL.